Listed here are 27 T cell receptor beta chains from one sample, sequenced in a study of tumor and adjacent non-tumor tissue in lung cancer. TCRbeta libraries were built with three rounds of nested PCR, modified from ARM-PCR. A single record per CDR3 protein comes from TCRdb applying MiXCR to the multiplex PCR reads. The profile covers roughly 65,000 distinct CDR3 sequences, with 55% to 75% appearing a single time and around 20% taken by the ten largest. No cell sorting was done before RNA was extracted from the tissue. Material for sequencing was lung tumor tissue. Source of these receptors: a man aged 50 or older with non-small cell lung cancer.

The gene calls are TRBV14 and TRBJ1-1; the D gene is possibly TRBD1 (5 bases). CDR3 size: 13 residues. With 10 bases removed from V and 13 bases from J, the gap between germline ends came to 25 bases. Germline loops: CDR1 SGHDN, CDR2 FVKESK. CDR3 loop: CAIGQEWDRRNFF. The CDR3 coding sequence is TGTGCCATAGGCCAAGAGTGGGACCGAAGGAATTTCTTT.

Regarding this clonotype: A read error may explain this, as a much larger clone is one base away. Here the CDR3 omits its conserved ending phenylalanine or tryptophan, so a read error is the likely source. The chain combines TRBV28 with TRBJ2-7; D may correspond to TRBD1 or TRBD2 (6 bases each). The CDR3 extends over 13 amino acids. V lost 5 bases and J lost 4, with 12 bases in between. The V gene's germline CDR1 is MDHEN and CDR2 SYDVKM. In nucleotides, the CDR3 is TGTGCCAGCAGTCGCCAGGGGAGGTACGAGCAGTACCTC. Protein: CASSRQGRYEQYL.

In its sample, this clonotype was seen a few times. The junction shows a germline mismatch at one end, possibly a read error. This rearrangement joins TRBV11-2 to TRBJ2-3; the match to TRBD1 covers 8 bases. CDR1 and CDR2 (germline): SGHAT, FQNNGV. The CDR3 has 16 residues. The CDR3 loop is CASSLLGQGDTDTQYF. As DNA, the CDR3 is TGTGCCAGCAGCCTTCTAGGACAGGGCGACACAGATACGCAGTACTTT.

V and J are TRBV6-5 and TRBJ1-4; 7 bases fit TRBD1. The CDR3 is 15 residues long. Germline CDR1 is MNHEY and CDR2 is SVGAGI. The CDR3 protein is CASGRRQGPDEKLFF. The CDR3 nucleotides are TGTGCAAGCGGTCGCCGACAGGGCCCTGATGAAAAACTGTTTTTT.

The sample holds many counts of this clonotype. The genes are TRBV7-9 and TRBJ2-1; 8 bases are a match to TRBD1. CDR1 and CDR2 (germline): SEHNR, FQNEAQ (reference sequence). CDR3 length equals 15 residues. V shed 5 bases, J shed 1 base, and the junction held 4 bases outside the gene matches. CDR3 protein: CASSTDRVSYNEQFF. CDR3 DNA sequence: TGTGCCAGCAGCACGGACAGGGTATCCTACAATGAGCAGTTCTTC.

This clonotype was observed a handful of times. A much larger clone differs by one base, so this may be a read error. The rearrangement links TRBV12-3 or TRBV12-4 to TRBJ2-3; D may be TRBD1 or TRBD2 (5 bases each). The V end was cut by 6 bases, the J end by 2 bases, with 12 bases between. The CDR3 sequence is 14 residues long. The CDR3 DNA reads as TGTGCCAGCAGGTGGGGACGGGCCACAGATACGCAGTATTTT. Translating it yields CASRWGRATDTQYF.

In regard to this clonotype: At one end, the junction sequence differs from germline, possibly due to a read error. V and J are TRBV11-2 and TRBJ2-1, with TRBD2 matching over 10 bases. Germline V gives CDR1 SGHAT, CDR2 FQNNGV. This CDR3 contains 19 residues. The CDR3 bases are TGTGCCAGCAGCCGGACCAGCGGGGGGGCGTCTAGCTCCTGCAATGAGCAGTTCTTC. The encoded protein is CASSRTSGGASSSCNEQFF.

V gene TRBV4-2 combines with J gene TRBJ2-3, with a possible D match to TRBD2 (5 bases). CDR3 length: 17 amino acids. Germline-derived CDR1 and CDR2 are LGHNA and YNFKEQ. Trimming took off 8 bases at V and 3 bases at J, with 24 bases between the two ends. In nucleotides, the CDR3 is TGTGCCAGCCAAGTGGTCACGGCTAGCTATAGTACAGATACGCAGTATTTT. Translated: CASQVVTASYSTDTQYF.

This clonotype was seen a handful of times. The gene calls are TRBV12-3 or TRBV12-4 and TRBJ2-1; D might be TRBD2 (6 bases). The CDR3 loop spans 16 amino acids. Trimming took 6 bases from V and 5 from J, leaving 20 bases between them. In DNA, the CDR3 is TGTGCCAGCAGCACTTCGCGTGGGGGGTCCCACAATGAGCAGTTCTTC. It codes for CASSTSRGGSHNEQFF.

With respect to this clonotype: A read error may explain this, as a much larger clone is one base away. This CDR3 is CGISAGLAGEAGEQFF. DNA for the CDR3: TGTGGCATCAGTGCGGGACTAGCGGGAGAGGCCGGCGAGCAGTTCTTC. This rearrangement joins TRBV10-3 to TRBJ2-1; 14 bases align to TRBD2. There are 16 residues in the CDR3. Germline V gives CDR1 ENHRY, CDR2 SYGVKD.

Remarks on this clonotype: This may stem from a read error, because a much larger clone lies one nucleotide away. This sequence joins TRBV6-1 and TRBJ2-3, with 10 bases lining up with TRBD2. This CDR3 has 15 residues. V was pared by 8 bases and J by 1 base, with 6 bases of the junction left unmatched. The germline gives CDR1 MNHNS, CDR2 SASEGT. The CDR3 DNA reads TGTGCCAGCCGGCTAGCGGGAGTGGGCACAGATACGCAGTATTTT. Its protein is CASRLAGVGTDTQYF.

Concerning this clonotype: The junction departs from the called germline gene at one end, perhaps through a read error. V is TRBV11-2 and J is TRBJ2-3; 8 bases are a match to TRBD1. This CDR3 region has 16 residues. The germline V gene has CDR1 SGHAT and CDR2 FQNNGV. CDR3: CACSPQGAYSTDTLYF. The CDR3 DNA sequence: TGTGCCTGCAGCCCTCAGGGGGCGTATAGCACAGATACGCTGTATTTT.

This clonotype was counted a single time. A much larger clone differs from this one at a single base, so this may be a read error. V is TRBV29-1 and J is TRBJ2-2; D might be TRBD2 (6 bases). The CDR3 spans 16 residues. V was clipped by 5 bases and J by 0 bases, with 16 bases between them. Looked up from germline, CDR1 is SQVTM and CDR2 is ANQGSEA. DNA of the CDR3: TGCAGCGTTCTCGGGAGAGGACCTTCGAACACCGGGGAGCTGTTTTTT. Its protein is CSVLGRGPSNTGELFF.

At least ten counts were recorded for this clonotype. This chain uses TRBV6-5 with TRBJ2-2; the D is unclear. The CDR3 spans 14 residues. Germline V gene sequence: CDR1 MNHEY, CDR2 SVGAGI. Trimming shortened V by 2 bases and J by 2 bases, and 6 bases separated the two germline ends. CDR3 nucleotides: TGTGCCAGCAGTTACAGTCCCAACACCGGGGAGCTGTTTTTT. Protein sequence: CASSYSPNTGELFF.

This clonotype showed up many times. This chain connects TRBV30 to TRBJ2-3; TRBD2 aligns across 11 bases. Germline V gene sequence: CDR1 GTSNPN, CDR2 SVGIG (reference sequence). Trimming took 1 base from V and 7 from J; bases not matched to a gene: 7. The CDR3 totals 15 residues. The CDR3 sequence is CAWSANSGRANTQYF. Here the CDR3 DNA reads TGTGCCTGGAGTGCTAATAGCGGGAGGGCAAATACGCAGTATTTT.

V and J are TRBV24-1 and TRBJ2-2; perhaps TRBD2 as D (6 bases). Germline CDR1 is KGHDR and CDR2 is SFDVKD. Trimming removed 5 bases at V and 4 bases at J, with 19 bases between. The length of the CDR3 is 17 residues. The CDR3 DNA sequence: TGTGCCACCAGTGCTCCCAACGCCGGGGGAAGCACCGGGGAGCTGTTTTTT. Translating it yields CATSAPNAGGSTGELFF.

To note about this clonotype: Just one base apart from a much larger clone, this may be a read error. The CDR3 loop is CASSLGRGVWPSF. The DNA for the CDR3 is TGTGCCAGCAGCTTAGGTCGAGGAGTGTGGCCGTCCTTC. This chain connects TRBV13 to TRBJ2-1, with D uncertain. The V gene's germline CDR1 is PRHDT and CDR2 FYEKMQ (reference sequence). This CDR3 region has 13 residues. Drawing the rest from reference TRBV13 and TRBJ2-1, the complete variable domain is AAGVIQSPRHLIKEKRETATLKCYPIPRHDTVYWYQQGPGQDPQFLISFYEKMQSDKGSIPDRFSAQQFSDYHSELNMSSLELGDSALYFCASSLGRGVWPSFGPGTRLTVL.

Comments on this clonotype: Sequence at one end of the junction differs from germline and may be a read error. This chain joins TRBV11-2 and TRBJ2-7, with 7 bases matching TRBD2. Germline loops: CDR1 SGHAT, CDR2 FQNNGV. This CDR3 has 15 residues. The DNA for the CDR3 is TGTGTCAGCAGCTTAGAGTGGGGAGGGACCTACGAGCAGTACTTC. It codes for CVSSLEWGGTYEQYF.

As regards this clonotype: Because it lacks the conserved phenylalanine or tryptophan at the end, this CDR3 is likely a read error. The CDR3 here is CAGSLGAGVTDTQYL. CDR3 bases: TGTGCCGGCAGCTTAGGAGCAGGGGTTACGGATACGCAGTATTTG. The chain joins TRBV11-2 to TRBJ2-3; TRBD1 is a possible D gene (6 bases). CDR3 length equals 15 residues. Germline assignment: CDR1 SGHAT and CDR2 FQNNGV.

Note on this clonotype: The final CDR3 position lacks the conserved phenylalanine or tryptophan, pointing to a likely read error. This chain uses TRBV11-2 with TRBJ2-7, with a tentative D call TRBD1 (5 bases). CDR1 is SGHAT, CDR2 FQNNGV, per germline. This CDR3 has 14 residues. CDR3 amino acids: CASGLEVQGAEQYP. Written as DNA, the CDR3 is TGTGCCAGCGGCTTAGAGGTCCAGGGTGCCGAGCAGTACCCC.

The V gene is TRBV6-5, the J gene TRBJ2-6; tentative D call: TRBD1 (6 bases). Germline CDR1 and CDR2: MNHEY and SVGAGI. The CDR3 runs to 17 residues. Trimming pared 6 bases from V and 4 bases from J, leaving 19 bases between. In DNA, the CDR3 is TGTGCCAGCAGCTACATCGACAGGACGCGGGGGGCCAACGTCCTGACTTTC. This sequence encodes CASSYIDRTRGANVLTF.

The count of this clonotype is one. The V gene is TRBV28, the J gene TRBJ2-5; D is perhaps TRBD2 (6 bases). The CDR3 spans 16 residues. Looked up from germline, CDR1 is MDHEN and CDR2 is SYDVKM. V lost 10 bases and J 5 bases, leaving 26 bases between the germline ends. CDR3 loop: CANGWGVLPGGETQYF. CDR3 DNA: TGTGCCAACGGTTGGGGGGTCCTTCCCGGCGGGGAGACCCAGTACTTC.

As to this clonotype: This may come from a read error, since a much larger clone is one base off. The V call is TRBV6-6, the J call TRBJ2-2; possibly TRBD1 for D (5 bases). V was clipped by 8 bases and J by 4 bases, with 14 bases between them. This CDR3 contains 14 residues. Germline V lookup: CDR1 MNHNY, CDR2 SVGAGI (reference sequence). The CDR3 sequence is CASGRTSTTGELFF. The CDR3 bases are TGTGCCAGCGGTAGGACATCGACCACCGGGGAGCTGTTTTTT.

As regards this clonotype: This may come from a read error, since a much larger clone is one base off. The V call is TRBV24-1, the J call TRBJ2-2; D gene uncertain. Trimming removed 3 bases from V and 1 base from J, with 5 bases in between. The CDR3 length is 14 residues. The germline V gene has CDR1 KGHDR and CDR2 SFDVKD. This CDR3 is CATSDTWNTGELFF. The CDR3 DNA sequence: TGTGCCACCAGTGATACATGGAACACCGGGGAGCTGTTTTTT.

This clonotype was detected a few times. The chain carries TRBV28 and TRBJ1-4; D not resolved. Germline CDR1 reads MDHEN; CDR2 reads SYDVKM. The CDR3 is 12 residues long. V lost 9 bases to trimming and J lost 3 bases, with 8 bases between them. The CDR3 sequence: CASQFPNEKLFF. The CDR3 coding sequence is TGTGCCAGTCAGTTTCCTAATGAAAAACTGTTTTTT.

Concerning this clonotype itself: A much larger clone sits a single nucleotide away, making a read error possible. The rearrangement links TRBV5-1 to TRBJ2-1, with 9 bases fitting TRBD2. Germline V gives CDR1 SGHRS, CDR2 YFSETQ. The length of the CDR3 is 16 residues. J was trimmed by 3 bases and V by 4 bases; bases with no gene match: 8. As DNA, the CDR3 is TGCGCCAGCAGCGGCTCCTGGACTAGCGACTACAATGAGCAGTTCTTC. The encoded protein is CASSGSWTSDYNEQFF.

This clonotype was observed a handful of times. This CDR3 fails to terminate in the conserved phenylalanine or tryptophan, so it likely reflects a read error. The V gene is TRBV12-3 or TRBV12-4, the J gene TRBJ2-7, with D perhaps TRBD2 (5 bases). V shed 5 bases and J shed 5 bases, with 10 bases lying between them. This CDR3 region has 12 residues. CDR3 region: CASSAHGDEQYL. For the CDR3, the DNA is TGTGCCAGCAGTGCTCACGGGGACGAGCAGTACCTC.